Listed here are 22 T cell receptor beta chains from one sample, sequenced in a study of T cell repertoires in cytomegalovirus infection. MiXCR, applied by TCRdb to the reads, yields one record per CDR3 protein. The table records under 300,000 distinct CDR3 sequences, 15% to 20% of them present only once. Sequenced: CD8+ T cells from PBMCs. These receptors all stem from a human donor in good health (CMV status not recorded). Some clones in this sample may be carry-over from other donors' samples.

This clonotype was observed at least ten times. CDR3 nucleotide sequence: TGTGCCAGCAGCCTAACTGAGTCGTACACCGGGGAGCTGTTTTTT. This codes for CASSLTESYTGELFF. The chain carries TRBV7-9 and TRBJ2-2, with no clear D. Trimming took off 5 bases at V and 3 bases at J, with 13 bases between the two ends. The germline CDR1 and CDR2 sequences are SEHNR and FQNEAQ (reference sequence). CDR3 length equals 15 residues.

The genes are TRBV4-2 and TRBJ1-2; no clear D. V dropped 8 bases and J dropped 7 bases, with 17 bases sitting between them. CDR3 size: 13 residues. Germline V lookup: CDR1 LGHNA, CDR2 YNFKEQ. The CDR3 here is CASSKLQVAGYTF. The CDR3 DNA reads TGTGCCAGCTCCAAGCTTCAGGTGGCTGGCTACACCTTC.

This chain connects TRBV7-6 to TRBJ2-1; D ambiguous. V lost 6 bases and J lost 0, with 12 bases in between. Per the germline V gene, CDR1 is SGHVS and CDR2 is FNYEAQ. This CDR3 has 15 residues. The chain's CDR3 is CASRGRAASYNEQFF. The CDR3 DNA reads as TGTGCCAGCAGAGGACGGGCAGCCTCCTACAATGAGCAGTTCTTC.

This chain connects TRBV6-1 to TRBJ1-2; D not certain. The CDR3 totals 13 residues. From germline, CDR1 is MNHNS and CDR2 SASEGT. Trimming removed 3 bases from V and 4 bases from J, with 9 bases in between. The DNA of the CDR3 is TGTGCCAGCAGTGAGGGATTCGGCTATGGCTACACCTTC. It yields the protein CASSEGFGYGYTF.

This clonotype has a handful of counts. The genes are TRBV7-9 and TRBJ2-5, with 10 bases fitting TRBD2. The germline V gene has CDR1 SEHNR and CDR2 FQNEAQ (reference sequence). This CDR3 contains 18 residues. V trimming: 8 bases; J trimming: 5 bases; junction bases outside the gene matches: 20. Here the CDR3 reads CASGDSGRAGGLRETQYF. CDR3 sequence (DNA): TGTGCCAGCGGGGACAGCGGGCGAGCGGGGGGGCTACGCGAGACCCAGTACTTC.

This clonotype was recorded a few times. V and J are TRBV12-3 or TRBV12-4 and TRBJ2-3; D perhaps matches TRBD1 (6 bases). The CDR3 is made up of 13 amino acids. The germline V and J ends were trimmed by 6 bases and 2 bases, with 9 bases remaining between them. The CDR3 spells CASRDSTTDTQYF. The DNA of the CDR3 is TGTGCCAGCAGGGACAGCACCACAGATACGCAGTATTTT.

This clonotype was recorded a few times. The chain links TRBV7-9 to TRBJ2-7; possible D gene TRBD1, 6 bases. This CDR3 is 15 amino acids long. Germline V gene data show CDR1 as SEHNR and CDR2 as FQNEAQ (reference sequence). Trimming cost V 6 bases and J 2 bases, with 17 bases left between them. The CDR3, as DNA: TGTGCCAGCAGTCCAAGGACAGCTTTGGCCTACGAGCAGTACTTC. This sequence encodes CASSPRTALAYEQYF.

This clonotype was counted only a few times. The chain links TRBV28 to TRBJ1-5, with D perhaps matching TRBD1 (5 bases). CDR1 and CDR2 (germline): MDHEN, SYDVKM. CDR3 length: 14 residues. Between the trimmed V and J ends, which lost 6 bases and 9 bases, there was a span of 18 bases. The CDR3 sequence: CASRLGQGGWPQHF. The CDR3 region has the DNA TGTGCCAGCAGGCTAGGGCAGGGTGGGTGGCCCCAGCATTTT.

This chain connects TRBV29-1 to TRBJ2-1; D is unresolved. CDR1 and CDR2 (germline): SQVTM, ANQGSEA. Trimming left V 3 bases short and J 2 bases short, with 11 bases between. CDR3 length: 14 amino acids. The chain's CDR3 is CSVEGRLTYNEQFF. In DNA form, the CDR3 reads TGCAGCGTTGAGGGCAGGCTAACCTACAATGAGCAGTTCTTC.

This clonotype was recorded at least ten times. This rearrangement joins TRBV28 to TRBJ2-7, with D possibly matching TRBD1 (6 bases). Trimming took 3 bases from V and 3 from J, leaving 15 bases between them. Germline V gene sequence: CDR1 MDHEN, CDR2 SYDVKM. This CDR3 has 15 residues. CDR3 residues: CASSLPRDRFYEQYF. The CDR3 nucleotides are TGTGCCAGCAGTTTGCCCCGAGACAGGTTCTACGAGCAGTACTTC.

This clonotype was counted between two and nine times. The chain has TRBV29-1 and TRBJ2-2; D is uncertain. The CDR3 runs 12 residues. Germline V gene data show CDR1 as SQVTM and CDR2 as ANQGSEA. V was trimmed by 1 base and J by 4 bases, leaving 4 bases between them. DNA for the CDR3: TGCAGCGTTGAAGGTCGCACCGGGGAGCTGTTTTTT. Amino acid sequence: CSVEGRTGELFF.

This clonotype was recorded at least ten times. This CDR3 is CASTDRGNQPQHF. DNA of the CDR3: TGTGCCAGTACTGATCGGGGGAATCAGCCCCAGCATTTT. This chain links TRBV7-9 with TRBJ1-5, with a weak D call TRBD1 (5 bases). There are 13 residues in the CDR3. The germline gives CDR1 SEHNR, CDR2 FQNEAQ (reference sequence). Trimming removed 9 bases from V and 4 bases from J, with 13 bases in between.

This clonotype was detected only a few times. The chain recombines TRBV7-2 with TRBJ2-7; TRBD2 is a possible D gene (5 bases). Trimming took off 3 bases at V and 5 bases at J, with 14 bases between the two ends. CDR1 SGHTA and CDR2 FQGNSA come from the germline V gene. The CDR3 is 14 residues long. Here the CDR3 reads CASSFLEGADEQYF. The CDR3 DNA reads TGTGCCAGCAGCTTCCTCGAGGGTGCCGACGAGCAGTACTTC. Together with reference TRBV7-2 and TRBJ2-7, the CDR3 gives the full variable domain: GAGVSQSPSNKVTEKGKDVELRCDPISGHTALYWYRQSLGQGLEFLIYFQGNSAPDKSGLPSDRFSAERTGGSVSTLTIQRTQQEDSAVYLCASSFLEGADEQYFGPGTRLTVT.

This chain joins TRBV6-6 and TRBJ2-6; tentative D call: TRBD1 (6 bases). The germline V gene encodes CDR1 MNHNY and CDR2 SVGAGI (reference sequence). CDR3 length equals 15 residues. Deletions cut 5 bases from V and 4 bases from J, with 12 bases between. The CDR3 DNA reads TGTGCCAGCAGTGATAGGGGGTCCGGGGCCAACGTCCTGACTTTC. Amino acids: CASSDRGSGANVLTF.

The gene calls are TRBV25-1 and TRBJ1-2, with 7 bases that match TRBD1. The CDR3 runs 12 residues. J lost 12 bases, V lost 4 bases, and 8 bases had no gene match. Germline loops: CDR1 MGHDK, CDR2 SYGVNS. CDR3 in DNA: TGTGCCAGCAGTGGAGGTGGCAGGGGGGACACCTTC. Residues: CASSGGGRGDTF.

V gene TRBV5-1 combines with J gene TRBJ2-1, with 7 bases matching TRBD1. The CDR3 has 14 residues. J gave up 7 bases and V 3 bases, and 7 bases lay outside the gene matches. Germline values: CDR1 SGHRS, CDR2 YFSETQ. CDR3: CASSSTGTANEQFF. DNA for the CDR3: TGCGCCAGCAGCTCGACCGGGACAGCGAATGAGCAGTTCTTC.

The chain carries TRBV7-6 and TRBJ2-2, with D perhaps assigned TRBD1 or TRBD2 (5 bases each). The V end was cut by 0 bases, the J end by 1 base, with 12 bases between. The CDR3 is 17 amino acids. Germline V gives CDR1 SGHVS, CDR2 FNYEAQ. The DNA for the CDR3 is TGTGCCAGCAGCTTAGCATCGGGGCCAGGGAACACCGGGGAGCTGTTTTTT. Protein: CASSLASGPGNTGELFF. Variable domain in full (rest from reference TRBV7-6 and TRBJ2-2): GAGVSQSPRYKVTKRGQDVALRCDPISGHVSLYWYRQALGQGPEFLTYFNYEAQQDKSGLPNDRFSAERPEGSISTLTIQRTEQRDSAMYRCASSLASGPGNTGELFFGEGSRLTVL.

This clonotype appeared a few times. CDR3 sequence (DNA): TGCAGTGCTAGAGTGACAGGGACTAACTATGGCTACACCTTC. Residues: CSARVTGTNYGYTF. The genes are TRBV20-1 and TRBJ1-2, with 7 bases that match TRBD1. The V and J ends lost 1 base and 0 bases, in that order; junction bases with no gene match: 2. Germline V gene data show CDR1 as DFQATT and CDR2 as SNEGSKA (reference sequence). The CDR3 totals 14 residues.

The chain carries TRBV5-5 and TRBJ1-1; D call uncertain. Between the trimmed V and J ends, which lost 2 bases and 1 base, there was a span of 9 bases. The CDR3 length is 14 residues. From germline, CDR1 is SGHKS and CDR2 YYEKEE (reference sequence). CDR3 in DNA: TGTGCCAGCAGCTTCTTTGCAGAGAACACTGAAGCTTTCTTT. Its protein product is CASSFFAENTEAFF.

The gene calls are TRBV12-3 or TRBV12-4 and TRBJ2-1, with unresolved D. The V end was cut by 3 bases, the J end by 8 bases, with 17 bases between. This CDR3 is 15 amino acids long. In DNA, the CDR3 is TGTGCCAGCAGTTTCCCCGGGTTTAACCGGGATGAGCAGTTCTTC. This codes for CASSFPGFNRDEQFF.

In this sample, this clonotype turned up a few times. CDR3 nucleotides: TGCGCCAGCAGCTTGTCCCAGGGGGCTCTCTACGAGCAGTACTTC. Amino acids: CASSLSQGALYEQYF. The V call is TRBV5-1, the J call TRBJ2-7; 8 positions agree with TRBD1. CDR3 size: 15 residues. Germline trimming cut 1 base from V and 3 bases from J; bases unmatched to any gene: 6. Per the germline V gene, CDR1 is SGHRS and CDR2 is YFSETQ.

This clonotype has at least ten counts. Here the CDR3 reads CASRRQGANQPQHF. The CDR3 DNA reads as TGTGCCAGCAGACGACAGGGGGCGAATCAGCCCCAGCATTTT. The chain is built from TRBV12-3 or TRBV12-4 and TRBJ1-5, with 10 nucleotides matching TRBD1. The J segment lost 4 bases and the V segment lost 6 bases, leaving 3 bases of the junction unmatched. The CDR3 spans 14 residues.